Listed here is a single TCR beta chain. The target antigen is unknown. The sample is drawn from a study of T cell responses to AZD1222 COVID-19 vaccine. Clones were read by immunoSEQ multiplex PCR, and TCRdb kept only the in-frame ones, dropping some. The repertoire holds 60,000 or so clones, with 70% to 85% as singletons. Findings and caveats of the study: Unmutated variant regions are reportedly targeted by nearly half of spike-specific TCRs. Spike-specific TCR breadth rose after two AZD1222 doses, and depth rose as well. Clonal diversity was possibly underestimated, and the donors were mostly white British, with more females.

In germline, CDR1 is KGHSH, CDR2 LQKENI. Deletions cut 3 bases from V and 0 bases from J, with 8 bases between. CDR3 size: 15 residues. The gene calls are TRBV18 and TRBJ2-2; perhaps TRBD1 as D (5 bases). The material was peripheral blood, obtained on day 0 of AZD1222 vaccination. The TCR sequence derives from an adult in good health. CDR3 DNA: TGTGCCAGCTCACCGACAGCACCGAACACCGGGGAGCTGTTTTTT. This translates into CASSPTAPNTGELFF.